Here is one TCR beta chain with its context. Its antigen is unidentified. Naive CD8 cells were CD45RO-negative, positively selected for CCR7, excluding terminally differentiated effector memory CD45RA+ cells. Using immunoSEQ multiplex PCR, the repertoire was profiled, and TCRdb retains in-frame clones only, with some absent. The table shows 1.5 million to 2.5 million clones, with over 85% occurring only once. Germline lookup yields CDR1 SGHRS and CDR2 YFSETQ. V shed 1 base, J shed 3 bases, and the junction held 7 bases outside the gene matches. CDR3 length: 16 amino acids. This specimen belongs to a study of shared clonotypes between healthy human individuals. Study-level points and caveats: Sharing across four donors was highest in naive CD4 (roughly 5%) and lowest in memory CD8 (0.4%).

The chain has TRBV5-1 and TRBJ2-1; 7 bases line up with TRBD2. Sequencing was done on a sample of naive CD8+ T cells sorted from blood. This clonotype was sampled from a man younger than 30 in good health. The CDR3 is CASSLWTGEGYNEQFF. DNA for the CDR3: TGCGCCAGCAGCTTGTGGACGGGGGAGGGCTACAATGAGCAGTTCTTC.